The source of this TCR beta chain is a study of T cell responses to AZD1222 COVID-19 vaccine. The CDR3 totals 15 residues. Unmatched junction bases numbered 2, after V lost 1 base and J lost 2 bases. Looked up from germline, CDR1 is LGHDT and CDR2 is YNNKEL (reference sequence). Study conclusions and caveats: Only a handful of AZD1222 recipients tested seropositive at baseline.

The method was immunoSEQ multiplex PCR; TCRdb's version includes in-frame clones alone and lacks a portion of them. This sample has 100,000 or so clones, with about 95% found just once. Worth noting for this clone: Its antigen is undetermined.

Source: peripheral blood, taken on day 0 of AZD1222 vaccination. The chain employs TRBV3-1 (or the pseudogene TRBV3-2) and TRBJ2-7; TRBD1 matches at 10 bases. The sequence derives from an adult in good health. The CDR3 protein is CASSQAGTGAYEQYF. CDR3 sequence (DNA): TGTGCCAGCAGCCAAGCGGGGACAGGGGCCTACGAGCAGTACTTC.